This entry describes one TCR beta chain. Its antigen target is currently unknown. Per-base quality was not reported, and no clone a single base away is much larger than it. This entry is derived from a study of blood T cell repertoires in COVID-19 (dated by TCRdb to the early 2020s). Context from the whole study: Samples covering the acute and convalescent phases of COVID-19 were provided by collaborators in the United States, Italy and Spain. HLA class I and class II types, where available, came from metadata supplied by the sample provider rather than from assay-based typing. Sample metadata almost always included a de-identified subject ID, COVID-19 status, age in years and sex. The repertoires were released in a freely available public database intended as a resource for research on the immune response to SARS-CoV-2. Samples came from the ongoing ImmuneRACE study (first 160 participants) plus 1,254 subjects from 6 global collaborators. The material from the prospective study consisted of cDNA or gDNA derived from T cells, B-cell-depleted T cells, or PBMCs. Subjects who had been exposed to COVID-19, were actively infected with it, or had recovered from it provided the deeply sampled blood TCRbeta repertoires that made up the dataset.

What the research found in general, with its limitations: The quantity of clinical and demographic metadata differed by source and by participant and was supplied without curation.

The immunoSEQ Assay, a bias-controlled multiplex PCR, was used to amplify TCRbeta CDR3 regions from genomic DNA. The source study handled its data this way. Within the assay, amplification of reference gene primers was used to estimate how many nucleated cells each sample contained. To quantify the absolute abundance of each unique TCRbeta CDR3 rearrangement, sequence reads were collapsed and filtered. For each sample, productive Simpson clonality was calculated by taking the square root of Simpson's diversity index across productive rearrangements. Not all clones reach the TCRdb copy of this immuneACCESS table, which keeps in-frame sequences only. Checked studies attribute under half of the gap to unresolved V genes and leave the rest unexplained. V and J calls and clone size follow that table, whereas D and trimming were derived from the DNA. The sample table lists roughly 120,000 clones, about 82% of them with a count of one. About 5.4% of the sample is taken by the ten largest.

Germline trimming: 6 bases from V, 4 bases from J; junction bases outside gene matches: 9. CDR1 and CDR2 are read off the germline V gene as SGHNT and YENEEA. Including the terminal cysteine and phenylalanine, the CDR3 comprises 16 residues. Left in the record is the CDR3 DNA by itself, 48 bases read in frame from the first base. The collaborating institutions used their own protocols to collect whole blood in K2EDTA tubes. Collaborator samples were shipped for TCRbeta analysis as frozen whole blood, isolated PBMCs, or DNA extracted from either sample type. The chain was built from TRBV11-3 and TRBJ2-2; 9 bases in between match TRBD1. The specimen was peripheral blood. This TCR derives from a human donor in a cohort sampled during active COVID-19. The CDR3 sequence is CASSSPGTGITGELFF. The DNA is TGTGCCAGCAGTTCCCCCGGGACAGGGATCACCGGGGAGCTGTTTTTT.